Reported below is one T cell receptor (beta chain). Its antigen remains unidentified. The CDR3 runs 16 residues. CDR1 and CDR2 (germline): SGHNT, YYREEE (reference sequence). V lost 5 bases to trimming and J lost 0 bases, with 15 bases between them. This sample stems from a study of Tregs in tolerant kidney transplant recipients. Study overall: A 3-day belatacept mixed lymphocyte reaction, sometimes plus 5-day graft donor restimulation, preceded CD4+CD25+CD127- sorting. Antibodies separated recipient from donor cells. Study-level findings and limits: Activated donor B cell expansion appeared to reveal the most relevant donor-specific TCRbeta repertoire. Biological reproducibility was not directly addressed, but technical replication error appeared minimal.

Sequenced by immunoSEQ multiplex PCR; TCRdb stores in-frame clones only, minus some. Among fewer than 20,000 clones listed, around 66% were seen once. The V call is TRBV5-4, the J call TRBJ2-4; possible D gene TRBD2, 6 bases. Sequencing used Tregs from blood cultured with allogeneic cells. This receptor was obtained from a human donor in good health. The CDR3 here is CASSLRGKIAKNIQYF. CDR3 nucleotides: TGTGCCAGCAGTTTACGGGGGAAGATAGCCAAAAACATTCAGTACTTC.